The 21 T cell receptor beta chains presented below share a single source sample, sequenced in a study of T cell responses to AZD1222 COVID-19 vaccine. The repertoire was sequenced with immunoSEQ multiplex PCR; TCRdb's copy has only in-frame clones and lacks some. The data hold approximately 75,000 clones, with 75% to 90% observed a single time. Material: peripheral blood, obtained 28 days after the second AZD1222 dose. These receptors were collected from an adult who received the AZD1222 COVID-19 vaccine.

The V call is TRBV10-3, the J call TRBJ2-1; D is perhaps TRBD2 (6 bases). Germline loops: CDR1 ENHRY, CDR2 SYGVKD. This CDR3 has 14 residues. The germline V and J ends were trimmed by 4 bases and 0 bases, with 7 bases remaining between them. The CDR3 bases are TGTGCCATCAGTGGGGGGGACTCCTACAATGAGCAGTTCTTC. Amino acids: CAISGGDSYNEQFF.

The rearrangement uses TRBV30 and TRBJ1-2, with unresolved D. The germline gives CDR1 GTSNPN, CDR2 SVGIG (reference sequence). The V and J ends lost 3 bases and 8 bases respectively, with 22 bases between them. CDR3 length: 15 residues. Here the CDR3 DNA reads TGTGCCTGGAGCCTTCCCACGTACATAAAAGGGGGCTACACCTTC. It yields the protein CAWSLPTYIKGGYTF.

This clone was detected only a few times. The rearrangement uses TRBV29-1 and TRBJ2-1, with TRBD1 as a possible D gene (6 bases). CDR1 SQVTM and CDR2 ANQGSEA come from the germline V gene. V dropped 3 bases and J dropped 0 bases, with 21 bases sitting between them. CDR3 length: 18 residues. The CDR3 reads CSVERSTGALSSYNEQFF. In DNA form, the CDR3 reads TGCAGCGTTGAGCGCTCGACAGGCGCGCTTAGCTCCTACAATGAGCAGTTCTTC.

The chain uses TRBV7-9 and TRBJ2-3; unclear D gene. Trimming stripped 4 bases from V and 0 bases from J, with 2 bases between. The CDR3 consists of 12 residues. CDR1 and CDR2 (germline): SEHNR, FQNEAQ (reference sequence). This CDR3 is CASSSSTDTQYF. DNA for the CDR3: TGTGCCAGCAGCTCAAGCACAGATACGCAGTATTTT. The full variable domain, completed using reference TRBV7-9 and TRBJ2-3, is DTGVSQNPRHKITKRGQNVTFRCDPISEHNRLYWYRQTLGQGPEFLTYFQNEAQLEKSRLLSDRFSAERPKGSFSTLEIQRTEQGDSAMYLCASSSSTDTQYFGPGTRLTVL.

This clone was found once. As DNA, the CDR3 is TGCGCCAGCAGCCAAGGGACCGGTCGGGACAGGGGGCTTCAGCCCCAGCATTTT. Translating gives CASSQGTGRDRGLQPQHF. The chain carries TRBV4-1 and TRBJ1-5; 12 bases are a match to TRBD1. The germline gives CDR1 MGHRA, CDR2 YSYEKL. CDR3 length equals 18 residues. Trimming took 1 base from V and 6 from J; bases not matched to a gene: 10.

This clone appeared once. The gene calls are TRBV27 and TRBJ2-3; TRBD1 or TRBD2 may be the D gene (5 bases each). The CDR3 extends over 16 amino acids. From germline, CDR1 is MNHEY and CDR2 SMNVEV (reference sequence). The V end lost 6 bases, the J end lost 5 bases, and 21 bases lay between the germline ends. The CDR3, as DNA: TGTGCCAGCAGAAACCCGGGACCTAAGGGTGTAGATACGCAGTATTTT. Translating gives CASRNPGPKGVDTQYF.

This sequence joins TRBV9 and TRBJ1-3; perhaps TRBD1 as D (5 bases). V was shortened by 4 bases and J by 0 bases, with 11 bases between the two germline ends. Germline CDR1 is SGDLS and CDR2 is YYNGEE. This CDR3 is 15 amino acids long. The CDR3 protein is CASSPGGTSGNTIYF. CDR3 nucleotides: TGTGCCAGCAGCCCGGGGGGGACCTCTGGAAACACCATATATTTT.

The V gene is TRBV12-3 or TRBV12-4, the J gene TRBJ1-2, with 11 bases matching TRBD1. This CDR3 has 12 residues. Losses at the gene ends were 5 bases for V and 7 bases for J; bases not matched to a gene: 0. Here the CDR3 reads CASSGTGGGYTF. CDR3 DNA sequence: TGTGCCAGCAGTGGGACAGGGGGTGGCTACACCTTC.

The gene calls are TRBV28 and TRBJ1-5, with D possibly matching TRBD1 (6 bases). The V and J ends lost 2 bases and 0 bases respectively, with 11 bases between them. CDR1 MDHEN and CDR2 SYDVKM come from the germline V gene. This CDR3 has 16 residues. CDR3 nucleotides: TGTGCCAGCAGTTTAGGGGGGGCGCGTAGCAATCAGCCCCAGCATTTT. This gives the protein CASSLGGARSNQPQHF.

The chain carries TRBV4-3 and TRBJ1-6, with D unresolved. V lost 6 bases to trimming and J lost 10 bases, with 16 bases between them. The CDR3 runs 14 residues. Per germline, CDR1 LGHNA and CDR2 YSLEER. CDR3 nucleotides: TGCGCCAGCAGAGAAGTTCGGGATGGGTCACCCCTCCACTTT. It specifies CASREVRDGSPLHF.

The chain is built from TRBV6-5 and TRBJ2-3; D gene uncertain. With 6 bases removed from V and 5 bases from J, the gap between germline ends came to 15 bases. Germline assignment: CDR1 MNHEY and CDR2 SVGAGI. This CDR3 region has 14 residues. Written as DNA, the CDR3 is TGTGCCAGCAGCCCCCGGCAAGGGATAGATACGCAGTATTTT. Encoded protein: CASSPRQGIDTQYF.

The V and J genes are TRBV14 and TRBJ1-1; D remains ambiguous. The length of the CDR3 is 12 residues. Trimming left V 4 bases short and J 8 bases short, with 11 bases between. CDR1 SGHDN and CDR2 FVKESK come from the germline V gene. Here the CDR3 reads CASSLRREEAFF. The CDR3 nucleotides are TGTGCCAGCAGCCTAAGACGGGAAGAAGCTTTCTTT.

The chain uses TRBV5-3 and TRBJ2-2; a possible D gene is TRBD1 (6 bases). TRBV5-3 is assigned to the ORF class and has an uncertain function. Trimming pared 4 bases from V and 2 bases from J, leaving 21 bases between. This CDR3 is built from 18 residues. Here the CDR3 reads CARSPSSGGQTNTGELFF. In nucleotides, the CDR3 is TGTGCCAGAAGCCCTAGCTCCGGAGGACAGACAAACACCGGGGAGCTGTTTTTT.

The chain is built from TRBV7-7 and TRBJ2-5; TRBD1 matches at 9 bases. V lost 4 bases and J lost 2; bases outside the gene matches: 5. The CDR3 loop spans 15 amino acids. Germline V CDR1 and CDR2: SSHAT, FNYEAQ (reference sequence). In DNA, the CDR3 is TGTGCCAGCAGCTCCAACAGGGGGCGGCAAGAGACCCAGTACTTC. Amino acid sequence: CASSSNRGRQETQYF.

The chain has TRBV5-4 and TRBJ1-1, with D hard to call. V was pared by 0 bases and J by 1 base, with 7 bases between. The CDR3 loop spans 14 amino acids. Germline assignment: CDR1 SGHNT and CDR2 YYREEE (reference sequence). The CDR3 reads CASSLDGGNTEAFF. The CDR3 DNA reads TGTGCCAGCAGCTTGGATGGAGGGAACACTGAAGCTTTCTTT.

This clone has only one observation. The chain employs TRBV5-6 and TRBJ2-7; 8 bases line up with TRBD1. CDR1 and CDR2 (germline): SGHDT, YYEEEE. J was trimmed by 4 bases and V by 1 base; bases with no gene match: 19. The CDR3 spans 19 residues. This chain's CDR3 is CASSLKGGLRTGKGYEQYF. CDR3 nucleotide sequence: TGTGCCAGCAGCTTGAAAGGGGGCCTAAGGACAGGGAAAGGGTACGAGCAGTACTTC.

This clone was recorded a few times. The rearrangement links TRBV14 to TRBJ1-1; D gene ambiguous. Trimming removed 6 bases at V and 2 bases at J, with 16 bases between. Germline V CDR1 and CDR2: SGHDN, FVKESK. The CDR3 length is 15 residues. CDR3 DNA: TGTGCCAGCAGGGGCTGGGAACATGGCAACACTGAAGCTTTCTTT. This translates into CASRGWEHGNTEAFF.

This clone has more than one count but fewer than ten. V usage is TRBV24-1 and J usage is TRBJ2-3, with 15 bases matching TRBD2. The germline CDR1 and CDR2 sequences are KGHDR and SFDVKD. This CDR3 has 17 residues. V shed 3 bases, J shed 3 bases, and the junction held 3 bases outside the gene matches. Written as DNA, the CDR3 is TGTGCCACCAGTGATGGACTAGCGGGGGGGCGTACAGATACGCAGTATTTT. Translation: CATSDGLAGGRTDTQYF.

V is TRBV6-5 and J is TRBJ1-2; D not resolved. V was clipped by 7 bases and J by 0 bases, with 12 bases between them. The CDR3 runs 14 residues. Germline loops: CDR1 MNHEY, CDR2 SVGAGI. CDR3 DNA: TGTGCCAGCACATACTTGGGGTCTAACTATGGCTACACCTTC. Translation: CASTYLGSNYGYTF.

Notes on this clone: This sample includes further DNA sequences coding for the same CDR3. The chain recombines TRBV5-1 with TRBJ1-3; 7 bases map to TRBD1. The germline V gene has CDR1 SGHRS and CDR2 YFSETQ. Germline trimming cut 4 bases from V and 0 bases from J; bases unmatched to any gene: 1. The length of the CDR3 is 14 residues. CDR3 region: CASSRDSSGNTIYF. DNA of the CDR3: TGCGCCAGCAGCAGGGACAGCTCTGGAAACACCATATATTTT.

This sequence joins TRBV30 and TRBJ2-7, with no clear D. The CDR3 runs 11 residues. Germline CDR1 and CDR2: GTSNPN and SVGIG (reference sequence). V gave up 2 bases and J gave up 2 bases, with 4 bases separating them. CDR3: CAWSYAYEQYF. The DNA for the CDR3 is TGTGCCTGGAGTTACGCCTACGAGCAGTACTTC.